This T cell receptor (beta chain) originates from a study of blood T cell repertoires in COVID-19. Only one count was recorded for this clone. The trim removed 4 bases at V and 3 bases at J, leaving 9 bases unmatched. This CDR3 is 16 amino acids long. Germline values: CDR1 SGHDT, CDR2 YYEEEE. The table came from immunoSEQ multiplex PCR; TCRdb's copy has only in-frame clones and leaves some out. The profile shows some 89,000 clones, 65% to 80% of them singletons. The sample taken for sequencing was peripheral blood. The chain carries TRBV5-6 and TRBJ2-1; 8 nucleotides match TRBD2. The source is a man between 65 and 85 years old with acute or convalescent COVID-19. The CDR3 spells CASSPPLSGGYNEQFF. The DNA for the CDR3 is TGTGCCAGCAGCCCCCCCCTGAGCGGGGGCTACAATGAGCAGTTCTTC.